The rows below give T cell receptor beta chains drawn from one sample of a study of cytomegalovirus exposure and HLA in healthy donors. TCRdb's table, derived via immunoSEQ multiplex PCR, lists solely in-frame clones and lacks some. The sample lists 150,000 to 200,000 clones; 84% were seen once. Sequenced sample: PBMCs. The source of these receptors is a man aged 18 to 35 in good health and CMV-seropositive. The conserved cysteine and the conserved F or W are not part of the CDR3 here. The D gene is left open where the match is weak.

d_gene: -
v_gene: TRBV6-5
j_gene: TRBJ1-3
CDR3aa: ASSYSSRGGAPIY

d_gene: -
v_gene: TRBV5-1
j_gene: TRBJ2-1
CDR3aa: ASSLEQGTYNEQF

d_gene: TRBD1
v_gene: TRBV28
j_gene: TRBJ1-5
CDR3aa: ASSPDRGGSNQPQH

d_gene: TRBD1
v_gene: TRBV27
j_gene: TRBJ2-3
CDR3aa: ASRARTGEDDTQY

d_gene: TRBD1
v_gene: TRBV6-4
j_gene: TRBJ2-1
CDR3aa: ASSDSTGGYNEQF

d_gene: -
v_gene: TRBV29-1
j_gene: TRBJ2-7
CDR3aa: SVVGRDYEQY

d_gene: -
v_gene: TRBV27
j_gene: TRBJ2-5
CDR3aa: ASSLIHGVQETQY

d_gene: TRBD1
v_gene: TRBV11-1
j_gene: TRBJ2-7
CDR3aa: ASSPGTGTGFFHEQY

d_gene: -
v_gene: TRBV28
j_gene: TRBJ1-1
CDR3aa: ASRLSGTMNTEAF

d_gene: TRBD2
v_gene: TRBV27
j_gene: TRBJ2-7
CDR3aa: ASSPSAGGYTYEQY

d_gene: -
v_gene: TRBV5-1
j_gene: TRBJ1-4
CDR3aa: ASREGIPNEKLF

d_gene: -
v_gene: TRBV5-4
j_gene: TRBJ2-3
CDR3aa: ASSLGAETATDTQY

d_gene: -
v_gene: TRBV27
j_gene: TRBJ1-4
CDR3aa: ASQPSTRVANEKLF

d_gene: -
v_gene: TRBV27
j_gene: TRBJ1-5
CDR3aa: ASSFAGEGNQPQH

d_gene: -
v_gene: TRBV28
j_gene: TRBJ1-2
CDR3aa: ASTSARAGDGYT

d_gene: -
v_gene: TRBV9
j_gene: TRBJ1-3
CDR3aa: ASSATGQVVPNTIY

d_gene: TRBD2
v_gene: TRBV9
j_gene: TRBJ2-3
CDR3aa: ASSLTSGSDTQY

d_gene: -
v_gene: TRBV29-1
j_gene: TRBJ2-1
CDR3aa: SGGTARTEQF

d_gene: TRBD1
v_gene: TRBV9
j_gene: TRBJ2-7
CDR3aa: ASSVAETGSSYEQY

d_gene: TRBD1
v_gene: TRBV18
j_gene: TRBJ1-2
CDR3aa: ASSSSGQGSHSSYGYT

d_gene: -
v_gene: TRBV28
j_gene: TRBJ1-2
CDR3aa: ASSLSAQGDYGYT

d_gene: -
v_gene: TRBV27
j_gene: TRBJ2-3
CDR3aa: ASSLQTNFDTDTQY

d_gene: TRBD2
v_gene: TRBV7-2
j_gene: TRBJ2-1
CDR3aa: ASSVGLAGYNEQF

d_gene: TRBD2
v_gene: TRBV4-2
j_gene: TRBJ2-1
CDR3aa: ASSQDLAGDEQF